The clone carrying this T cell receptor (beta chain) was recorded a few times. Antigen specificity is unknown. Trimming took off 8 bases at V and 8 bases at J, with 15 bases between the two ends. CDR3 size: 12 residues. The V gene's germline CDR1 is MNHEY and CDR2 SMNVEV (reference sequence). This entry comes from a study of blood T cells in healthy people across ages. For the second PCR, which ran for 7 to 11 cycles, a sample-barcoded 5' primer and a J-beta primer mix were used. Every cDNA was tagged by a template-switch adaptor with 12 random nucleotides. TCRdb ran MiXCR on the 5' RACE reads and lists one entry per CDR3 protein. Of hundreds of thousands of distinct CDR3 sequences detected, under 30% appear once; the ten largest clones hold 15% to 20%. Study findings and constraints: Because donor CMV status was unknown, expanded clonotype changes were possibly confounded.

The receptor comes from a woman at least 80 years old in good health. Input material: blood. The chain links TRBV27 to TRBJ1-2; no firm D call. The CDR3 sequence is CASLQVGKGYTF. The CDR3 bases are TGTGCCAGCCTCCAGGTGGGGAAAGGCTACACCTTC.